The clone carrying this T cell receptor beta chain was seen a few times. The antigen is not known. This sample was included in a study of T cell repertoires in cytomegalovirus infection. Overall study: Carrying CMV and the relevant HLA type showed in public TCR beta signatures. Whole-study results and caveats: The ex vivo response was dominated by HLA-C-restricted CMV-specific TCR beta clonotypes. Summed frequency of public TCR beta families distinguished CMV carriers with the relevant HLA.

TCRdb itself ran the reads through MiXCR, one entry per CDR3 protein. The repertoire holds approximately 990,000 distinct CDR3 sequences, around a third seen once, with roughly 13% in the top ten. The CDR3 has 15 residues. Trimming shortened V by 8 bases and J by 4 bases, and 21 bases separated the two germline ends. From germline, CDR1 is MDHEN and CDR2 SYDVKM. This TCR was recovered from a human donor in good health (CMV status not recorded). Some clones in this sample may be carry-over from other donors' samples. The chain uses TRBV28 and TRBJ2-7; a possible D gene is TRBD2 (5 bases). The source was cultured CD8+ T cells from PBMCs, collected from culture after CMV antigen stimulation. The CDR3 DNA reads TGTGCCAGCGAGTCTCGTTCGGGAACCTTATACGAGCAGTACGTC. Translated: CASESRSGTLYEQYV.